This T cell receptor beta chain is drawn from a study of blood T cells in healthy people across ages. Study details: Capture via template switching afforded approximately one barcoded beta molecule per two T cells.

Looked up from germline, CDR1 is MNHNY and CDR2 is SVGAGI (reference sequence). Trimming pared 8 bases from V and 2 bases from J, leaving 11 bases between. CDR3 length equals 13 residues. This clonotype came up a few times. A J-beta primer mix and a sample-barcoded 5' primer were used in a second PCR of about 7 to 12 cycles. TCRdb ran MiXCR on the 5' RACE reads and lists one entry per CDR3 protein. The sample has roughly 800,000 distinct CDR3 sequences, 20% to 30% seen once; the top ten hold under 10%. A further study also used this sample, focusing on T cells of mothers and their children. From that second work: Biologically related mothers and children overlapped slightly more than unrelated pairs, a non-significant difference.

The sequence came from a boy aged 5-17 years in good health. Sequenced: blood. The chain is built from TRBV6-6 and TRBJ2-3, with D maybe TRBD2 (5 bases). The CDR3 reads CASCGLATDTQYF. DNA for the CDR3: TGTGCCAGCTGCGGGCTGGCCACAGATACGCAGTATTTT.